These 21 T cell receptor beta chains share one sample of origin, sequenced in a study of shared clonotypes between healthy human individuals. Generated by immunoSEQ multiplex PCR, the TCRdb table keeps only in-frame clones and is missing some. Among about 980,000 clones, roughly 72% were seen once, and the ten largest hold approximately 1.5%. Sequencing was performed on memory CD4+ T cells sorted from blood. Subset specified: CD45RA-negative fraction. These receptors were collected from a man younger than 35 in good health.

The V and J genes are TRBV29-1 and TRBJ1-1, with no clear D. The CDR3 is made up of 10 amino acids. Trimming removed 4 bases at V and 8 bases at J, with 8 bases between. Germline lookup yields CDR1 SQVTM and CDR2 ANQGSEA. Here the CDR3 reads CSVATVEAFF. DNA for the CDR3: TGCAGCGTTGCTACCGTGGAAGCTTTCTTT.

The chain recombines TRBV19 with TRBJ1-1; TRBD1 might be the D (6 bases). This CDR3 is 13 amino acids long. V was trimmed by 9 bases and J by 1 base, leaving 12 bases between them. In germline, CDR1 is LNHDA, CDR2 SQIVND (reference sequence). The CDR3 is CASRDTRNTEAFF. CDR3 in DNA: TGTGCCAGCCGGGACACCCGGAACACTGAAGCTTTCTTT. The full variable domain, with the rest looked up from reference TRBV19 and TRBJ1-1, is DGGITQSPKYLFRKEGQNVTLSCEQNLNHDAMYWYRQDPGQGLRLIYYSQIVNDFQKGDIAEGYSVSREKKESFPLTVTSAQKNPTAFYLCASRDTRNTEAFFGQGTRLTVV.

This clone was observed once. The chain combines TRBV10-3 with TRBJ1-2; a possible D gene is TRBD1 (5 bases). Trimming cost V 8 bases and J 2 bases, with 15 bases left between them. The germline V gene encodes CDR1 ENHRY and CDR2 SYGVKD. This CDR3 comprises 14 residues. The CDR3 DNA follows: TGTGCCATCTGGAAGGGACCGCTAAACTATGGCTACACCTTC. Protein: CAIWKGPLNYGYTF.

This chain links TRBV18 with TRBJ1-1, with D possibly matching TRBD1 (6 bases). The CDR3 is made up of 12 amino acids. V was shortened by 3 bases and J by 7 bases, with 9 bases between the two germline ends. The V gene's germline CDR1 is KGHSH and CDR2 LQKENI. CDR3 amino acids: CASSPDSFEAFF. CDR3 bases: TGTGCCAGCTCACCGGACAGCTTTGAAGCTTTCTTT.

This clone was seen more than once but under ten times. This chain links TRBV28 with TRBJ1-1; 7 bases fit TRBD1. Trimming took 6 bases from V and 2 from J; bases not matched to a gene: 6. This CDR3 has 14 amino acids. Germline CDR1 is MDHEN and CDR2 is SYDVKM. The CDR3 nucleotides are TGTGCCAGCAGCTTCTACAGGGGAAACACTGAAGCTTTCTTT. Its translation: CASSFYRGNTEAFF.

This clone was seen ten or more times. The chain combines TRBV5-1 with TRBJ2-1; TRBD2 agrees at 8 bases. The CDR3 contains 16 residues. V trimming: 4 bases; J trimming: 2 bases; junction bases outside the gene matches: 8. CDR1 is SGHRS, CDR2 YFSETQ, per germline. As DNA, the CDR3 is TGCGCCAGCAGCCCAGGGACGGGAGGGCCCTACAATGAGCAGTTCTTC. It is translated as CASSPGTGGPYNEQFF.

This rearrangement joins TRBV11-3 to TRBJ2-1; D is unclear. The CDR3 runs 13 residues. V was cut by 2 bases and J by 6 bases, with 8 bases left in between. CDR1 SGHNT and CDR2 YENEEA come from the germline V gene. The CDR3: CASSLSAVNEQFF. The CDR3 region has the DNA TGTGCCAGCAGCTTATCGGCCGTCAATGAGCAGTTCTTC. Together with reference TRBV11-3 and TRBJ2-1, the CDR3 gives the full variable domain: EAGVVQSPRYKIIEKKQPVAFWCNPISGHNTLYWYLQNLGQGPELLIRYENEEAVDDSQLPKDRFSAERLKGVDSTLKIQPAELGDSAVYLCASSLSAVNEQFFGPGTRLTVL.

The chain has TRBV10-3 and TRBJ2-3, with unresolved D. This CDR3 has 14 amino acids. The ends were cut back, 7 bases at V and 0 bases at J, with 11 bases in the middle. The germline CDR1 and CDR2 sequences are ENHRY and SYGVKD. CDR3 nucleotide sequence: TGTGCCATCAAGTCAGGTGCTAGCACAGATACGCAGTATTTT. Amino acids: CAIKSGASTDTQYF.

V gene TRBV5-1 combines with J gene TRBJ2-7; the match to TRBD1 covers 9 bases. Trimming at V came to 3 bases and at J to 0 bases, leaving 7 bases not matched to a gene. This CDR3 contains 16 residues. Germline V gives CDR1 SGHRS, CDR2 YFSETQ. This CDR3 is CASSSTGGSSSYEQYF. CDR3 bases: TGCGCCAGCAGCTCTACAGGGGGCTCGAGCTCCTACGAGCAGTACTTC.

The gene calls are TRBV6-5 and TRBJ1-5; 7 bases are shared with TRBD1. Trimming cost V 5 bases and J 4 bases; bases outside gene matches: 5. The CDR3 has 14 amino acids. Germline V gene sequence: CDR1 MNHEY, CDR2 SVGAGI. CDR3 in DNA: TGTGCCAGCAGTGCAGGGGGTGGTAATCAGCCCCAGCATTTT. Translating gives CASSAGGGNQPQHF.

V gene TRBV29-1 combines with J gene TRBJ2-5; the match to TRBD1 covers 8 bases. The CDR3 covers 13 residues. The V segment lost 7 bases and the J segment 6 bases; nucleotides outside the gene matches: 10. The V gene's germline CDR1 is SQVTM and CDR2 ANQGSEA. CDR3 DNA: TGCAGCGGGGGCTTTGACAGGGGACAGACCCAGTACTTC. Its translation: CSGGFDRGQTQYF.

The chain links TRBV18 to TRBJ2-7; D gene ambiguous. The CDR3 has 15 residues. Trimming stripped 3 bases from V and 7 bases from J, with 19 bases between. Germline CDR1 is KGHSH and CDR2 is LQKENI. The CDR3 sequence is CASSPPVPDPREQYF. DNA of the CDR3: TGTGCCAGCTCACCGCCGGTGCCAGACCCTCGGGAGCAGTACTTC. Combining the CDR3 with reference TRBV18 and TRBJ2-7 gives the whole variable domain NAGVMQNPRHLVRRRGQEARLRCSPMKGHSHVYWYRQLPEEGLKFMVYLQKENIIDESGMPKERFSAEFPKEGPSILRIQQVVRGDSAAYFCASSPPVPDPREQYFGPGTRLTVT.

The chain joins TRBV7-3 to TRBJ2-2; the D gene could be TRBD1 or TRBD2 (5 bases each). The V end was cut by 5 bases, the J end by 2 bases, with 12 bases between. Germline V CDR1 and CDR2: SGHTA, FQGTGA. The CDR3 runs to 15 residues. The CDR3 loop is CASSLGTVNTGELFF. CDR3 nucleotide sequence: TGTGCCAGCAGCCTGGGGACCGTTAACACCGGGGAGCTGTTTTTT.

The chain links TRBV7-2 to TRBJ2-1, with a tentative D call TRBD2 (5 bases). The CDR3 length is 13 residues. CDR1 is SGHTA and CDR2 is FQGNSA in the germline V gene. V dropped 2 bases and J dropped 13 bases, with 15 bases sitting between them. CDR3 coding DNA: TGTGCCAGCAGCTTAAGTTACGGAGACTACCAGTTCTTC. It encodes CASSLSYGDYQFF.

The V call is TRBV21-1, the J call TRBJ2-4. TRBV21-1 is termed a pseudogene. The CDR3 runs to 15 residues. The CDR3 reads CASRRTDLAKNIQYF. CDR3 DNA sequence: TGTGCCAGCAGAAGGACGGATCTAGCCAAAAACATTCAGTACTTC.

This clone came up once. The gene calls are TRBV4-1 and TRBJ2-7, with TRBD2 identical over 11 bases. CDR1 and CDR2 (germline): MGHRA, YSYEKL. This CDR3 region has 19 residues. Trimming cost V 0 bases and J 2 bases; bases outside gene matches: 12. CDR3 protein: CASSQDLDSGGVRTYEQYF. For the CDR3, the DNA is TGCGCCAGCAGCCAAGATCTGGATAGCGGGGGGGTAAGAACCTACGAGCAGTACTTC.

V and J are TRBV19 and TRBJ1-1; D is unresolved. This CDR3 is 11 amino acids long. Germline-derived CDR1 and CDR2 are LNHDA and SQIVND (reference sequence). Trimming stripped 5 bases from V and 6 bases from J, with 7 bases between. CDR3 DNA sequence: TGTGCCAGTAGTGGTAGGGCTGAAGCTTTCTTT. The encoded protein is CASSGRAEAFF.

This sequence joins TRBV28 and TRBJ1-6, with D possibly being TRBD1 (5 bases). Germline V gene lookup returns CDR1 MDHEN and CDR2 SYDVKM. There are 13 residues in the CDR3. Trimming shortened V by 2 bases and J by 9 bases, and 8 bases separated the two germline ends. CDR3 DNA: TGTGCCAGCAGTTTAAGGGGACTTTCACCCCTCCACTTT. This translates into CASSLRGLSPLHF.

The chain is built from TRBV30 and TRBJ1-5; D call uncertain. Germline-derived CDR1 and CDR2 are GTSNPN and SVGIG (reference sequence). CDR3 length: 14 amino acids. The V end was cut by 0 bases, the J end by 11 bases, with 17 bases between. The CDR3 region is CAWSVSLLQKAQHF. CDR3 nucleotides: TGTGCCTGGAGTGTATCTCTCTTACAAAAGGCCCAGCATTTT.

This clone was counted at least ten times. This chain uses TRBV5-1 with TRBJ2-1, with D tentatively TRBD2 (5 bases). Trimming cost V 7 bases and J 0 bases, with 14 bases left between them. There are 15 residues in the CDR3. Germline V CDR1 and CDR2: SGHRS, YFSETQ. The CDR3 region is CASSGGVGSYNEQFF. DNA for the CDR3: TGCGCCAGCTCTGGAGGTGTTGGCTCCTACAATGAGCAGTTCTTC.

The CDR3 is CASSLGDSRNEKLFF. DNA for the CDR3: TGCGCCAGCAGCTTGGGGGACAGCCGTAATGAAAAACTGTTTTTT. This sequence joins TRBV5-1 and TRBJ1-4; TRBD1 matches 7 bases. Trimming cost V 0 bases and J 4 bases; bases outside gene matches: 3. From germline, CDR1 is SGHRS and CDR2 YFSETQ. The CDR3 consists of 15 residues.